This T cell receptor (beta chain) was profiled in a study of cytomegalovirus exposure and HLA in healthy donors. Findings and caveats of the study: Cytomegalovirus status was reportedly diagnosed by the classifier with high specificity and sensitivity. Per published accounts, TCR beta sequences correctly predicted the HLA-A and HLA-B alleles of most subjects. Presence/absence analyses took donor sequencing depth as roughly uniform.

The CDR3 runs 14 residues. Germline-derived CDR1 and CDR2 are GTSNPN and SVGIG (reference sequence). V dropped 2 bases and J dropped 4; count of bases not matched to a gene: 3. This PCR relied on a set of 60 Vbeta primers and 13 Jbeta primers. Method: immunoSEQ multiplex PCR; TCRdb's copy keeps in-frame clones and lacks some. The sample lists under 150,000 clones, approximately 80% occurring once. In regard to this clone: Its antigen remains unidentified.

V gene TRBV30 combines with J gene TRBJ1-1; TRBD1 matches 11 bases. The sample taken for sequencing was PBMCs. The source of this sequence is a girl aged 2 to 10 in good health and CMV-seronegative. The CDR3 spells CAWSPGTGGTEAFF. For the CDR3, the DNA is TGTGCCTGGAGTCCCGGGACAGGGGGCACTGAAGCTTTCTTT.